This T cell receptor (beta chain) was sequenced during a study of blood T cell repertoires in COVID-19. Study-level background: The samples span acute and convalescent COVID-19 from the United States, Italy and Spain. T cells, B-cell-depleted T cells, or PBMCs supplied cDNA or gDNA.

The germline gives CDR1 SGHTA, CDR2 FQGTGA. J lost 6 bases, V lost 0 bases, and 9 bases had no gene match. The CDR3 is made up of 17 amino acids. The assay was immunoSEQ multiplex PCR, and TCRdb's table has in-frame clones only and misses some. The repertoire has about 200,000 clones, 85% of them found once; the top ten carry around 5%. This chain links TRBV7-3 with TRBJ2-2; TRBD2 matches 8 bases. This receptor was taken from a woman of 80 years or more with acute or convalescent COVID-19. Sequencing was done on a sample of peripheral blood. The CDR3 is CASSLTYGRAVPGELFF. In nucleotides, the CDR3 is TGTGCCAGCAGCTTAACATACGGGAGGGCAGTTCCCGGGGAGCTGTTTTTT.